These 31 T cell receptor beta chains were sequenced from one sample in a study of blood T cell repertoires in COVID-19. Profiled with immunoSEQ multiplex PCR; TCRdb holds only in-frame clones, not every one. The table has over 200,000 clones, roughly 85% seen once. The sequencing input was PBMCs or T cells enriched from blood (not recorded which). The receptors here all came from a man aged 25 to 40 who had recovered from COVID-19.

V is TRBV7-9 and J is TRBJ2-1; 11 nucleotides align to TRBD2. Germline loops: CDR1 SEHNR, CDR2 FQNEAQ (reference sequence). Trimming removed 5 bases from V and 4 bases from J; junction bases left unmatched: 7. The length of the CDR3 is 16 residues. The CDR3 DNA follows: TGTGCCAGCAGCCCGAAACTAGCGGGAGATTACAATGAGCAGTTCTTC. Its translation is CASSPKLAGDYNEQFF.

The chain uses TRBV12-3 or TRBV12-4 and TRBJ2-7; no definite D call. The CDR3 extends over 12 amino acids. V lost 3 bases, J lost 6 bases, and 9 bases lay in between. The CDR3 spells CASSLVRVEQYF. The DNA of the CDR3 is TGTGCCAGCAGTTTGGTCCGGGTCGAGCAGTACTTC.

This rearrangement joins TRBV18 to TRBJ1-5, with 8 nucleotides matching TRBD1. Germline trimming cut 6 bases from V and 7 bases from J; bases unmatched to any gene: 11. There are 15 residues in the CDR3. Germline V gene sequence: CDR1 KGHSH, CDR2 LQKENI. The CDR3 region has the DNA TGTGCCAGCTCCCTTGGGACAGGTGTTGGGCAGCCCCAGCATTTT. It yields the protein CASSLGTGVGQPQHF.

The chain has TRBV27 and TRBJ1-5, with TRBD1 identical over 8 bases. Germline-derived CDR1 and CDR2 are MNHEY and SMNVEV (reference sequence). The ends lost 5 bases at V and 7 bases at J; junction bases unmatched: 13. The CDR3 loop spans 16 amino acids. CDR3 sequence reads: CASSPDRGDYGQPQHF. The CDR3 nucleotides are TGTGCCAGCAGTCCTGACAGGGGCGATTATGGGCAGCCCCAGCATTTT.

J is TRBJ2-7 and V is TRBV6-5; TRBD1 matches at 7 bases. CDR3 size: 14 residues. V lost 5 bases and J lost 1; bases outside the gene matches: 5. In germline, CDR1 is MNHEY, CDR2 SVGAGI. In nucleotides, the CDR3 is TGTGCCAGCAGTCCCGACAGGGCGTCCTACGAGCAGTACTTC. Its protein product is CASSPDRASYEQYF.

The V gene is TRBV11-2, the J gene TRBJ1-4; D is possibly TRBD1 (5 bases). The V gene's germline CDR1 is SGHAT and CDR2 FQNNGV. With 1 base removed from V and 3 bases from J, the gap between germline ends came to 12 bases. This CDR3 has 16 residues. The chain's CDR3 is CASSLGQILANEKLFF. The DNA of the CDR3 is TGTGCCAGCAGCTTAGGACAGATTCTAGCTAATGAAAAACTGTTTTTT.

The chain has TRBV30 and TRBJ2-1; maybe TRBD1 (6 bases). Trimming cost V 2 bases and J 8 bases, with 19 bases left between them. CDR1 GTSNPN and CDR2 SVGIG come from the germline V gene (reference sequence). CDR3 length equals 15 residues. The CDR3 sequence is CAWSLGVGGNDEQFF. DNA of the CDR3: TGTGCCTGGAGTCTTGGGGTTGGGGGCAACGATGAGCAGTTCTTC. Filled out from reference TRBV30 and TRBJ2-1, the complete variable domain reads SQTIHQWPATLVQPVGSPLSLECTVEGTSNPNLYWYRQAAGRGLQLLFYSVGIGQISSEVPQNLSASRPQDRQFILSSKKLLLSDSGFYLCAWSLGVGGNDEQFFGPGTRLTVL.

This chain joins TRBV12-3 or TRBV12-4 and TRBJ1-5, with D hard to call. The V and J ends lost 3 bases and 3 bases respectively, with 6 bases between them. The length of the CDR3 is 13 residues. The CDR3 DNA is TGTGCCAGCAGTTTTAGCCCCAATCAGCCCCAGCATTTT. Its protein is CASSFSPNQPQHF.

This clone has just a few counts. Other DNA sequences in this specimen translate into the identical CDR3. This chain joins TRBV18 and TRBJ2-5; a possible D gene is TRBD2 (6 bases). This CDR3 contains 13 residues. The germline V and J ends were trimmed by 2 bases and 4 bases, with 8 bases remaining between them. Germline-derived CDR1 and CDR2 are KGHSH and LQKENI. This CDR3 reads CASSPAGSETQYF. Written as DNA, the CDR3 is TGTGCCAGCTCACCAGCGGGGTCAGAGACCCAGTACTTC.

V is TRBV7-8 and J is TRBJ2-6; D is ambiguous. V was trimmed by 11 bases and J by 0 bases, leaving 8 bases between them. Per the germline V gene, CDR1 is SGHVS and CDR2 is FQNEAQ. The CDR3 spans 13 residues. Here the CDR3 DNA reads TGTGCCCTAGATCGCTCTGGGGCCAACGTCCTGACTTTC. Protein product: CALDRSGANVLTF.

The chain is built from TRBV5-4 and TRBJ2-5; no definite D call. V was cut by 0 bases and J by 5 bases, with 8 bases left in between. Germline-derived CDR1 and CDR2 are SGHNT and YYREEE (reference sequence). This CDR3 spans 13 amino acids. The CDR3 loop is CASSLGQLETQYF. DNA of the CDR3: TGTGCCAGCAGCTTGGGACAACTGGAGACCCAGTACTTC.

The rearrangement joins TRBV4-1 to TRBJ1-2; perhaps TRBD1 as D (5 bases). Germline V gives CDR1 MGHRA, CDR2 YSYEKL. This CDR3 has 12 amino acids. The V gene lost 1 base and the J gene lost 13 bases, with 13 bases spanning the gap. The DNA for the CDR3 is TGCGCCAGCAGCCAAGCGGGCGGGGCCTTCACCTTC. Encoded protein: CASSQAGGAFTF.

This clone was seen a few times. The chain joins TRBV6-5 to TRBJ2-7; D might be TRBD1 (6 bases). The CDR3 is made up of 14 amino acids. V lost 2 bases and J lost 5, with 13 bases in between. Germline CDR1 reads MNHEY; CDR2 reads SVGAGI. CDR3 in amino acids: CASSYGDTRDEQYF. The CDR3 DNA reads TGTGCCAGCAGTTACGGGGACACGCGGGACGAGCAGTACTTC.

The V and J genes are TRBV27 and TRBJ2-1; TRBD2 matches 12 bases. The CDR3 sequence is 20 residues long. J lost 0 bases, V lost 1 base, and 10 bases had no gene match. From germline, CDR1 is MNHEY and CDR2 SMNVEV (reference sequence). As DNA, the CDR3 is TGTGCCAGCAGTTTATTTACTAGCGGGAGGTTGGCAATCTCCTACAATGAGCAGTTCTTC. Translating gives CASSLFTSGRLAISYNEQFF.

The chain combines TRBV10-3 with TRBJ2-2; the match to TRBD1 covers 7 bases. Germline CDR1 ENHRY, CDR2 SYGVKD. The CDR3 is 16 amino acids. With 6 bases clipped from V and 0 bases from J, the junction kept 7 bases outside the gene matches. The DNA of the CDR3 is TGTGCCATCAGCCCCAGGACAGGAACGAACACCGGGGAGCTGTTTTTT. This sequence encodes CAISPRTGTNTGELFF.

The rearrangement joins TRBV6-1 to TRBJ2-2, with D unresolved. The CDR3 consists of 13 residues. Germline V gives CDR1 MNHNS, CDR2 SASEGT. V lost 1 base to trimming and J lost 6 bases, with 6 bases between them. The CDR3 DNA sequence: TGTGCCAGCAGTGAAGTATCCCCCGGGGAGCTGTTTTTT. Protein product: CASSEVSPGELFF.

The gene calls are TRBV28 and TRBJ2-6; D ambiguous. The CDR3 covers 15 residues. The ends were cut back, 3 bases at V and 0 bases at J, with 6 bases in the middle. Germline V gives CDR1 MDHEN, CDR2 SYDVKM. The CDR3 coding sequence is TGTGCCAGCAGTTTTTCCCGCTCTGGGGCCAACGTCCTGACTTTC. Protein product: CASSFSRSGANVLTF.

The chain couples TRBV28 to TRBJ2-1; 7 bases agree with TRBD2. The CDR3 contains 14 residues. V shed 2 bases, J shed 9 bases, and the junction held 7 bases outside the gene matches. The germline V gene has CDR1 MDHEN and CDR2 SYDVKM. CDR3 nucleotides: TGTGCCAGCAGTTTACGCGGGAGTCAGACTGAGCAGTTCTTC. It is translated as CASSLRGSQTEQFF.

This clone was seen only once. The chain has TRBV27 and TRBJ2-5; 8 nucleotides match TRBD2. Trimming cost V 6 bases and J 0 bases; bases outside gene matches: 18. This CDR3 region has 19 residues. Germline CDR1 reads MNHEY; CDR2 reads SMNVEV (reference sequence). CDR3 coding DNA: TGTGCCAGCAGCGTTCGAGTGGGACTAGGCACAATGTACCAAGAGACCCAGTACTTC. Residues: CASSVRVGLGTMYQETQYF.

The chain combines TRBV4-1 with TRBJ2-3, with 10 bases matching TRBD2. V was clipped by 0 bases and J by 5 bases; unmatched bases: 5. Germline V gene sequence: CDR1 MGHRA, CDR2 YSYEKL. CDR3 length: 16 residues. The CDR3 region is CASSQEPSGGLDTQYF. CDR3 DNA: TGCGCCAGCAGCCAAGAGCCTAGCGGGGGATTAGATACGCAGTATTTT.

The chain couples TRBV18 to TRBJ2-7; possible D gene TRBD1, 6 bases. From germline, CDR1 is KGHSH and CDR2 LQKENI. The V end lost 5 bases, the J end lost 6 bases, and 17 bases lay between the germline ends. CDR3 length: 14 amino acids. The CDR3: CASSKGVLITEQYF. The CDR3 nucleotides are TGTGCCAGCTCAAAGGGGGTTTTAATAACCGAGCAGTACTTC.

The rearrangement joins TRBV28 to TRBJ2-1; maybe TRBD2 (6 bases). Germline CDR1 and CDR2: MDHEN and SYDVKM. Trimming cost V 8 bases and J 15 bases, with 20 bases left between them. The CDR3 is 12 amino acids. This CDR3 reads CASSVVRGGLFF. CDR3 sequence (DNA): TGTGCCAGCTCCGTGGTACGCGGAGGGCTGTTCTTC.

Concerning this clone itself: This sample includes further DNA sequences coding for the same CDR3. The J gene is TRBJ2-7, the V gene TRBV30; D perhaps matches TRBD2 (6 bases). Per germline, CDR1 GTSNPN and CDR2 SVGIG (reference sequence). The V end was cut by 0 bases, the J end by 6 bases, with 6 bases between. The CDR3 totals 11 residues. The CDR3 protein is CAWSVGGEQYF. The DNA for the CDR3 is TGTGCCTGGAGTGTCGGGGGCGAGCAGTACTTC.

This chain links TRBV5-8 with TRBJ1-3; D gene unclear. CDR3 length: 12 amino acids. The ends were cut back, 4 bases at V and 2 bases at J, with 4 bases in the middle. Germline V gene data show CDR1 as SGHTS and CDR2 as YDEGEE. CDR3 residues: CASSRAGNTIYF. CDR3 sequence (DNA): TGTGCCAGCAGCAGAGCTGGAAACACCATATATTTT. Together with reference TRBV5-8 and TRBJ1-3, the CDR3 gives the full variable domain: EAGVTQSPTHLIKTRGQQATLRCSPISGHTSVYWYQQALGLGLQFLLWYDEGEERNRGNFPPRFSGRQFPNYSSELNVNALELEDSALYLCASSRAGNTIYFGEGSWLTVV.

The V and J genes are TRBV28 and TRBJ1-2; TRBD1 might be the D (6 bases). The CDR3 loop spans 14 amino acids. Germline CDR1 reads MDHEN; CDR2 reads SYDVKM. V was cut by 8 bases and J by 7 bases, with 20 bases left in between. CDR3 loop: CASGTLNRALGYTF. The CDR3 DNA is TGTGCCAGCGGCACCTTGAACAGGGCCCTTGGCTACACCTTC.

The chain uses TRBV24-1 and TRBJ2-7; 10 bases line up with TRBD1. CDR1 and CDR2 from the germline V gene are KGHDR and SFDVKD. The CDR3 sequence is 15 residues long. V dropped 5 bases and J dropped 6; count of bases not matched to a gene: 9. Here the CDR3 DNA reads TGTGCCACCAGTGCCGTCGGGACAGGGGTTTCCGAGCAGTACTTC. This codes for CATSAVGTGVSEQYF.

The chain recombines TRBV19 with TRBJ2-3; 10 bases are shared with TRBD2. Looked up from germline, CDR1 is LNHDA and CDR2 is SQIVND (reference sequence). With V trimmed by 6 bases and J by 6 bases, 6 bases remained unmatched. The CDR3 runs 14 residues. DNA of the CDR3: TGTGCCAGTAGGGAGCGGGGGGGTCGGGATACGCAGTATTTT. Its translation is CASRERGGRDTQYF.

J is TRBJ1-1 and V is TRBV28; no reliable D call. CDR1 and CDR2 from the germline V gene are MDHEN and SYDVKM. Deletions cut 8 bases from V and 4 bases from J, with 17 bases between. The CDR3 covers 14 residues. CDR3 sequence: CASRGWNLLTEAFF. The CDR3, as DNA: TGTGCCAGCCGCGGATGGAACCTCCTCACTGAAGCTTTCTTT.

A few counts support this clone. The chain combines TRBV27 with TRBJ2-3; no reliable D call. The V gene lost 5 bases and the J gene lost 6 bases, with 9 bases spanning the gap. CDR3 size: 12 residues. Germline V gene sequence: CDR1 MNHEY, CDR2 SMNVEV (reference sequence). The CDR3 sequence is CASSGWRDTQYF. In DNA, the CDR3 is TGTGCCAGCAGTGGATGGCGGGATACGCAGTATTTT.

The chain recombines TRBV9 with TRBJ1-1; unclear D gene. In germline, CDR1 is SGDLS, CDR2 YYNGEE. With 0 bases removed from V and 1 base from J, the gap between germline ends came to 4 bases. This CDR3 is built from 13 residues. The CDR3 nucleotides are TGTGCCAGCAGCGTAGGGGCGAACACTGAAGCTTTCTTT. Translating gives CASSVGANTEAFF. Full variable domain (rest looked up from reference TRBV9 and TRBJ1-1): DSGVTQTPKHLITATGQRVTLRCSPRSGDLSVYWYQQSLDQGLQFLIQYYNGEERAKGNILERFSAQQFPDLHSELNLSSLELGDSALYFCASSVGANTEAFFGQGTRLTVV.

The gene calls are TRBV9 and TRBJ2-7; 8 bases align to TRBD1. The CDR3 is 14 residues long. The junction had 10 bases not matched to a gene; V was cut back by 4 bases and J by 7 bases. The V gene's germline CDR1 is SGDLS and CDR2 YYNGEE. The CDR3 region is CASSRDRIPWEQYF. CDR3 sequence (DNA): TGTGCCAGCAGCCGGGACAGGATACCTTGGGAGCAGTACTTC. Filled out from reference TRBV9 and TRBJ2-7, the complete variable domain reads DSGVTQTPKHLITATGQRVTLRCSPRSGDLSVYWYQQSLDQGLQFLIQYYNGEERAKGNILERFSAQQFPDLHSELNLSSLELGDSALYFCASSRDRIPWEQYFGPGTRLTVT.